These T cell receptor beta chains were read from a single sample in a study of T-cell memory formation after mild COVID-19. One entry per CDR3 protein results from TCRdb running MiXCR on the 5' RACE reads. The sample lists under 300,000 distinct CDR3 sequences; 18% were seen once. The sequenced sample consisted of PBMCs or a T cell subset sorted from them (not recorded which). Every receptor here comes from a man aged 18-30 years who had mild COVID-19 (a few samples of this study predate the infection). Cell type and time point are not known. CDR3s include the opening cysteine and the closing phenylalanine or tryptophan. A D gene is named only where the DNA matches it firmly. Not all rows give a size; the values are once, few, many and, for expanded clones, a class.

DNA,CDR3,size,V,J,D
TGTGCCAGCAGTTACGGGGGGACAGGGTACTACGAGCAGTACTTC,CASSYGGTGYYEQYF,few,TRBV6-5,TRBJ2-7,TRBD1
TGTGCCAGCAGCACCCGGACTAGCGGGGGCCCTAACACCGGGGAGCTGTTTTTT,CASSTRTSGGPNTGELFF,-,TRBV7-8,TRBJ2-2,TRBD2
TGCGCCAGCAGCTTGGACGTCACGAACTATGGCTACACCTTC,CASSLDVTNYGYTF,-,TRBV5-1,TRBJ1-2,-
TGTGCCAGCAGCCATCGCGGGACTCTCTACGAGCAGTACTTC,CASSHRGTLYEQYF,-,TRBV4-2,TRBJ2-7,-
TGTGCCTCGCGGCGGGGGGCATACAATGAGCAGTTCTTC,CASRRGAYNEQFF,-,TRBV14,TRBJ2-1,TRBD2
TGTGCCAGCAGCCCCGGACAGGGGTTAGATACGCAGTATTTT,CASSPGQGLDTQYF,few,TRBV3-1,TRBJ2-3,TRBD1
TGCAGTGCTAGAGTGGGGCGAGATACGCAGTATTTT,CSARVGRDTQYF,once,TRBV20-1,TRBJ2-3,-
TGCGCCAGCAGCCCATTACCGGGACAGGCCTACGAGCAGTACTTC,CASSPLPGQAYEQYF,-,TRBV5-1,TRBJ2-7,TRBD1
TGCGCCAGCAGCTTGGCCCCCCGGGGGGTAGCTAGCACAGATACGCAGTATTTT,CASSLAPRGVASTDTQYF,-,TRBV5-1,TRBJ2-3,TRBD2
TGTGCCAGCAGCGTTTCTGGCGAGGAGCAGTACTTC,CASSVSGEEQYF,-,TRBV11-2,TRBJ2-7,-
TGTGCCAGCAGGGACTCGACAGGGGGAATTAGCTATGGCTACACCTTC,CASRDSTGGISYGYTF,-,TRBV28,TRBJ1-2,TRBD1
TGTGCCAGCAGTTACTCGACAGGGGGTGGCAATCAGCCCCAGCATTTT,CASSYSTGGGNQPQHF,few,TRBV6-2/TRBV6-3,TRBJ1-5,TRBD1
TGTGCCAGCAGCTTCGGGGTAGGTCTGGCTGAAGCTTTCTTT,CASSFGVGLAEAFF,many,TRBV11-2,TRBJ1-1,-
TGTGCCAGCAGCTTTGGCGGGGGCGACTTGCGATATACGCAGTATTTT,CASSFGGGDLRYTQYF,few,TRBV7-2,TRBJ2-3,-
TGTGCCACCAGCAACAGGTCACCTGATGGCTACACCTTC,CATSNRSPDGYTF,-,TRBV15,TRBJ1-2,-
TGTGCCAGCAGTTGGGTATTTGAGGACAGGGGAACCGATTTT,CASSWVFEDRGTDF,few,TRBV6-2/TRBV6-3,TRBJ2-3,TRBD1
TGTGCCAGCAGTTACCTGGGGGACAATCAGCCCCAGCATTTT,CASSYLGDNQPQHF,few,TRBV6-2/TRBV6-3,TRBJ1-5,-
TGCGCCAGCAGCCAAGATTTGGGGCCTCGGCCCCAGCATTTT,CASSQDLGPRPQHF,few,TRBV4-3,TRBJ1-5,-
TGTGCCAGCAGCCTGGGCCGGGGACTCATTAACAATGAGCAGTTCTTC,CASSLGRGLINNEQFF,few,TRBV7-8,TRBJ2-1,-
TGTGCCAGCAGCGTAGAGGGCCACACCTCTGGAAACACCATATATTTT,CASSVEGHTSGNTIYF,few,TRBV9,TRBJ1-3,-
TGCGCCAGCAGCCAAGTCAGCGGGGGGGCCTCAGATACGCAGTATTTT,CASSQVSGGASDTQYF,-,TRBV4-3,TRBJ2-3,TRBD2
TGCAGTGCTAGAGACCGAACTGACTACGAGCAGTACTTC,CSARDRTDYEQYF,few,TRBV20-1,TRBJ2-7,-
TGTGCCAGCAGCTCCGGGACAGGGAAAGGGGCCAACGTCCTGACTTTC,CASSSGTGKGANVLTF,many,TRBV11-2,TRBJ2-6,TRBD1
TGTGCCAGCAGCTTGACGGGCAGTGAGTCGGGGCTGTTTTTT,CASSLTGSESGLFF,-,TRBV5-6,TRBJ2-2,-
TGTGCCAGCAGCGAGGGAGAGTCCGGGGATCAGCCCCAGCATTTT,CASSEGESGDQPQHF,-,TRBV9,TRBJ1-5,-
TGTGCCAGCAGTCCAATCGGTTCGTGGGACAGCTACGAGCAGTACTTC,CASSPIGSWDSYEQYF,-,TRBV2,TRBJ2-7,TRBD1
TGTGCCACCAGCACTTCAGGGTTTTCTAGCACAGATACGCAGTATTTT,CATSTSGFSSTDTQYF,-,TRBV24-1,TRBJ2-3,-
TGTGCCAGCAGCTTAGGGGATGGGGGGACAGGGGGTTACACTGAAGCTTTCTTT,CASSLGDGGTGGYTEAFF,few,TRBV7-8,TRBJ1-1,TRBD1
TGTGCCAGCAGCGTGACAGGCAATCAGCCCCAGCATTTT,CASSVTGNQPQHF,few,TRBV7-9,TRBJ1-5,-